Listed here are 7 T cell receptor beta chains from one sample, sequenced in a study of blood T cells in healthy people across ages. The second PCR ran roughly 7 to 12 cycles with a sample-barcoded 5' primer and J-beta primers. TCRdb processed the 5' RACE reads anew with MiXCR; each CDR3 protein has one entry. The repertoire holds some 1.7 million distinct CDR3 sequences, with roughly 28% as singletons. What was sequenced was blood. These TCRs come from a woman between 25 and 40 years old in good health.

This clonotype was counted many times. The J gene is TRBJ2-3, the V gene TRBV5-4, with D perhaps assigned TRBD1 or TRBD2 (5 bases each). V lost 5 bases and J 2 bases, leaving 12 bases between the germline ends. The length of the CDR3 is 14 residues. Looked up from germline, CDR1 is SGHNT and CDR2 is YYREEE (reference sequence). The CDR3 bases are TGTGCCAGCAGTGCCGGGACCTACACAGATACGCAGTATTTT. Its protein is CASSAGTYTDTQYF.

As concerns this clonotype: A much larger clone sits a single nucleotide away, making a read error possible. In nucleotides, the CDR3 is TGTGCCAGCAGAAGGCCAGGGAGCACAGATACGCAGTATTTT. Its translation is CASRRPGSTDTQYF. The V and J genes are TRBV7-2 and TRBJ2-3; TRBD1 is a possible D gene (5 bases). Trimming pared 6 bases from V and 0 bases from J, leaving 10 bases between. CDR1 is SGHTA, CDR2 FQGNSA, per germline. This CDR3 has 14 amino acids.

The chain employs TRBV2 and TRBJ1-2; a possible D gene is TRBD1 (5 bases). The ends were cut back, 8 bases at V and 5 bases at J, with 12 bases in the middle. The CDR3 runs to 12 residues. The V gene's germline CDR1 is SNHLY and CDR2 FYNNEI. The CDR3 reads CASHRSKYGYTF. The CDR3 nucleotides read TGTGCCAGCCACAGGAGTAAATATGGCTACACCTTC.

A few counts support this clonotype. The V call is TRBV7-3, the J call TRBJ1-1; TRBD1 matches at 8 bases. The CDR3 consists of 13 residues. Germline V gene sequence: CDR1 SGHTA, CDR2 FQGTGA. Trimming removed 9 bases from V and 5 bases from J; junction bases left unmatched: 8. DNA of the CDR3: TGTGCCAGTTCCAGGGGGCCGGGGACTGAAGCTTTCTTT. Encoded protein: CASSRGPGTEAFF.

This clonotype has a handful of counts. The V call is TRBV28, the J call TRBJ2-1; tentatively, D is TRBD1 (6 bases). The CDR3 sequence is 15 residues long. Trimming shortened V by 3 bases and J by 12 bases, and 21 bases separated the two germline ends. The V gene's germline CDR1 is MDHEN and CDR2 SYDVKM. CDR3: CASSFYQGSPYGQFF. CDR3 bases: TGTGCCAGCAGTTTCTATCAGGGGTCCCCTTACGGGCAGTTCTTC. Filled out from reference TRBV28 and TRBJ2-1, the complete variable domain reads DVKVTQSSRYLVKRTGEKVFLECVQDMDHENMFWYRQDPGLGLRLIYFSYDVKMKEKGDIPEGYSVSREKKERFSLILESASTNQTSMYLCASSFYQGSPYGQFFGPGTRLTVL.

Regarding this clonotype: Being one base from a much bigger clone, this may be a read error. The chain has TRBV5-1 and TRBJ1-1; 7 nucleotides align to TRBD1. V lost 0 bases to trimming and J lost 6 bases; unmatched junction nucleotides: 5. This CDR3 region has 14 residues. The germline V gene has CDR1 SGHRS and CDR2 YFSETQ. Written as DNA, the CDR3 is TGCGCCAGCAGCTTGGGAGGGGGCGAACCTGAAGCTTTCTTT. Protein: CASSLGGGEPEAFF.

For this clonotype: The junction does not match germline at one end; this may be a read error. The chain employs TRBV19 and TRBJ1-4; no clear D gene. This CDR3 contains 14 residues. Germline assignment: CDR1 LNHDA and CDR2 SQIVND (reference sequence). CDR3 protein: CASSPSGINEKRFF. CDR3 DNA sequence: TGTGCCAGTAGCCCTAGCGGCATCAATGAAAAACGGTTTTTT.